Shown below are 16 T cell receptor beta chains from a single sample sequenced in a study of vaccination and CD4 T cells after COVID-19. The antigens these receptors bind are not known. As for treatment: approximately 11-day PBMC culture with coronavirus spike peptide pools or control peptides (ViraFEST assay). Scientists ran DNA taken from cultured CD4+ T cells through the Oncomine TCR Beta short-read assay for sequencing. Via MiXCR, TCRdb re-called the PCR reads, giving one row per CDR3 protein. The sample lists roughly 12,000 distinct CDR3 sequences, under 60% occurring once. The specimen was CD4+ T cells from blood, cultured in vitro. These TCRs come from a human donor who had recovered from COVID-19.

This clonotype ranks as large. V is TRBV6-2 or TRBV6-3 and J is TRBJ2-7; possibly TRBD2 for D (5 bases). CDR1 is MNHEY, CDR2 SVGEGT, per germline. Trimming left V 5 bases short and J 3 bases short, with 8 bases between. The CDR3 sequence is 12 residues long. CDR3 coding DNA: TGTGCCAGCAGTAAACTAGTCTACGAGCAGTACTTC. It specifies CASSKLVYEQYF.

This chain uses TRBV6-5 with TRBJ1-5, with a possible D match to TRBD1 (5 bases). V lost 0 bases and J lost 0, with 18 bases in between. The CDR3 is made up of 19 amino acids. CDR1 and CDR2 from the germline V gene are MNHEY and SVGAGI. The CDR3 coding sequence is TGTGCCAGCAGTTACTCGAAGGTTGGGGGACCCATTAGCAATCAGCCCCAGCATTTT. It specifies CASSYSKVGGPISNQPQHF.

The chain joins TRBV7-3 to TRBJ2-4, with 7 bases that match TRBD2. The V gene's germline CDR1 is SGHTA and CDR2 FQGTGA. V shed 6 bases and J 3 bases; nucleotides not matched to a gene: 8. This CDR3 is 15 amino acids long. In DNA, the CDR3 is TGTGCCAGCAGACCTACCAGGGACTACAAAAACATTCAGTACTTC. It translates to CASRPTRDYKNIQYF. The full variable domain, in which reference TRBV7-3 and TRBJ2-4 provide the parts outside the CDR3, is GAGVSQTPSNKVTEKGKYVELRCDPISGHTALYWYRQSLGQGPEFLIYFQGTGAADDSGLPNDRFFAVRPEGSVSTLKIQRTERGDSAVYLCASRPTRDYKNIQYFGAGTRLSVL.

The chain carries TRBV24-1 and TRBJ2-2; D might be TRBD1 (6 bases). The CDR3 runs 15 residues. The V end lost 0 bases, the J end lost 6 bases, and 10 bases lay between the germline ends. Germline V gene sequence: CDR1 KGHDR, CDR2 SFDVKD. CDR3 nucleotide sequence: TGTGCCACCAGTGATTTGGCACAGGGCGCCGGGGAGCTGTTTTTT. It is translated as CATSDLAQGAGELFF.

The chain combines TRBV20-1 with TRBJ1-5, with unresolved D. The length of the CDR3 is 13 residues. Trimming cost V 0 bases and J 3 bases, with 6 bases left between them. CDR1 and CDR2 from the germline V gene are DFQATT and SNEGSKA (reference sequence). CDR3: CSARDRYNQPQHF. The CDR3 DNA follows: TGCAGTGCTAGAGACAGGTACAATCAGCCCCAGCATTTT.

This clonotype occurred a few times. This chain uses TRBV12-3 or TRBV12-4 with TRBJ1-5; TRBD1 agrees at 9 bases. Trimming at V came to 5 bases and at J to 2 bases, leaving 19 bases not matched to a gene. This CDR3 contains 20 residues. CDR3 in amino acids: CASSLPRDRVTLSGNQPQHF. The DNA for the CDR3 is TGTGCCAGCAGTCTGCCCCGGGACAGGGTGACGTTAAGCGGCAATCAGCCCCAGCATTTT.

In its sample, this clonotype was seen a few times. The V and J genes are TRBV20-1 and TRBJ1-5; D remains ambiguous. V shed 6 bases and J shed 2 bases, with 8 bases lying between them. The CDR3 consists of 12 residues. Germline loops: CDR1 DFQATT, CDR2 SNEGSKA (reference sequence). Here the CDR3 DNA reads TGCAGTGCCCGTGGAGGCAATCAGCCCCAGCATTTT. Protein: CSARGGNQPQHF.

The V call is TRBV30, the J call TRBJ2-3; TRBD1 matches at 9 bases. The CDR3 has 15 residues. V trimming: 3 bases; J trimming: 0 bases; junction bases outside the gene matches: 4. Germline loops: CDR1 GTSNPN, CDR2 SVGIG (reference sequence). This CDR3 reads CAWSSGTGSTDTQYF. As DNA, the CDR3 is TGTGCCTGGAGCTCCGGGACAGGGAGCACAGATACGCAGTATTTT.

The chain couples TRBV7-9 to TRBJ2-5; either TRBD1 or TRBD2 may fit D (5 bases each). The CDR3 has 17 amino acids. V was clipped by 6 bases and J by 5 bases, with 25 bases between them. Germline CDR1 SEHNR, CDR2 FQNEAQ (reference sequence). In nucleotides, the CDR3 is TGTGCCAGCAGTAATGCAGGGACCAACAACCTAGGGGAGACCCAGTACTTC. Amino acid sequence: CASSNAGTNNLGETQYF. The full variable domain, its missing parts supplied by reference TRBV7-9 and TRBJ2-5, is DTGVSQNPRHKITKRGQNVTFRCDPISEHNRLYWYRQTLGQGPEFLTYFQNEAQLEKSRLLSDRFSAERPKGSFSTLEIQRTEQGDSAMYLCASSNAGTNNLGETQYFGPGTRLLVL.

The gene calls are TRBV7-8 and TRBJ2-1; no definite D call. The CDR3 spans 15 residues. V was cut by 5 bases and J by 7 bases, with 18 bases left in between. Germline V gene data show CDR1 as SGHVS and CDR2 as FQNEAQ. This CDR3 reads CASSRVIGGENEQFF. The CDR3 coding sequence is TGTGCCAGCAGCCGGGTTATAGGTGGAGAGAATGAGCAGTTCTTC.

The chain links TRBV5-5 to TRBJ2-4; 15 bases are a match to TRBD2. The CDR3 spans 18 residues. J lost 7 bases, V lost 4 bases, and 12 bases had no gene match. Germline V gives CDR1 SGHKS, CDR2 YYEKEE (reference sequence). CDR3 sequence: CASSRARTSGRAGNIQYF. CDR3 nucleotide sequence: TGTGCCAGCAGCCGGGCCCGGACTAGCGGGAGGGCCGGGAACATTCAGTACTTC.

This clonotype was observed a handful of times. V gene TRBV10-1 combines with J gene TRBJ1-2; D is unresolved. The CDR3 has 13 amino acids. Looked up from germline, CDR1 is WNHNN and CDR2 is SYGVQD (reference sequence). V was trimmed by 0 bases and J by 2 bases, leaving 4 bases between them. The CDR3 spells CASSESSNYGYTF. The CDR3 coding sequence is TGCGCCAGCAGTGAGTCTTCCAACTATGGCTACACCTTC.

The chain is built from TRBV7-3 and TRBJ1-6, with D perhaps TRBD1 (6 bases). The V end was cut by 2 bases, the J end by 6 bases, with 11 bases between. The length of the CDR3 is 15 residues. Germline CDR1 is SGHTA and CDR2 is FQGTGA. CDR3 DNA: TGTGCCAGCAGCTTACAGGGGAGAGGTAATTCACCCCTCCACTTT. Amino acids: CASSLQGRGNSPLHF.

V is TRBV6-1 and J is TRBJ2-1, with 12 nucleotides matching TRBD1. CDR3 length equals 13 residues. Trimming cost V 8 bases and J 10 bases; bases outside gene matches: 6. From germline, CDR1 is MNHNS and CDR2 SASEGT. CDR3 in DNA: TGTGCCAGCTCGGGACAGGGGGCTCTAGAGCAGTTCTTC. This gives the protein CASSGQGALEQFF.

V gene TRBV7-2 combines with J gene TRBJ2-7; 8 nucleotides match TRBD2. The CDR3 runs to 16 residues. J lost 6 bases, V lost 1 base, and 11 bases had no gene match. Germline CDR1 and CDR2: SGHTA and FQGNSA. Written as DNA, the CDR3 is TGTGCCAGCAGCTTAGTAGCCGGGAGGGAACCCGGCGAGCAGTACTTC. This codes for CASSLVAGREPGEQYF.

The rearrangement uses TRBV6-1 and TRBJ2-3; TRBD2 agrees at 8 bases. This CDR3 comprises 14 residues. With 8 bases clipped from V and 4 bases from J, the junction kept 8 bases outside the gene matches. Germline-derived CDR1 and CDR2 are MNHNS and SASEGT. The CDR3 coding sequence is TGTGCCAGCCATAGGGAGCGGGAGTCAGATACGCAGTATTTT. This encodes CASHRERESDTQYF.